This TCR beta chain was captured in a study of blood T cell repertoires in COVID-19 (dated by TCRdb to the early 2020s). At the level of the whole study: Samples covering the acute and convalescent phases of COVID-19 were provided by collaborators in the United States, Italy and Spain. The prospective study material was composed of cDNA or gDNA derived from T cells, B-cell-depleted T cells, or PBMCs. The dataset comprised deeply sampled blood TCRbeta repertoires from subjects exposed to, actively infected with, or recovered from COVID-19. The repertoires were released in a freely available public database intended as a resource for research on the immune response to SARS-CoV-2. Samples were obtained from the ongoing ImmuneRACE study (first 160 participants) and from 1,254 subjects provided by 6 global collaborators. A de-identified subject ID, COVID-19 status, age in years and sex were almost always included in the sample metadata. Where available, HLA class I and class II types were obtained from metadata supplied by the sample provider rather than from assay-based typing. What the work shows at the level of the full study, not this receptor alone: Clinical and demographic metadata were provided uncurated, with the amount varying by source and participant.

Of note for this clone: It has no known antigen specificity. Per-nucleotide qualities are absent, and no much larger clonotype sits a single base away.

The immunoSEQ Assay, a bias-controlled multiplex PCR, was used to amplify TCRbeta CDR3 regions from genomic DNA. From the authors' description of their analysis: Nucleated cell counts per sample were estimated from amplification of reference gene primers within the assay. To quantify the absolute abundance of each unique TCRbeta CDR3 rearrangement, sequence reads were collapsed and filtered. For each sample, productive Simpson clonality was calculated as the square root of Simpson's diversity index across productive rearrangements. The immuneACCESS repertoire file appears here via TCRdb, limited to in-frame rearrangements. These files lack a portion of the clones; in checked studies, under half of the deficit traces to unresolved V genes, and the cause of the others is not known. D and trimming come from the DNA, and the V and J calls and clone size come from that table. The sample table records some 330,000 clones; more than 75% of these occur just once. The ten top clones hold roughly 4.1% of the sample.

The CDR3 has 20 amino acids, counting the end cysteine and phenylalanine. The entry retains the CDR3 DNA only, 60 bases that are in frame from base 1. Ends trimmed: V by 5 bases, J by 4 bases; bases unmatched to a gene: 20. The germline V gene sets CDR1 to MDHEN and CDR2 to SYDVKM. Whole blood was collected in K2EDTA tubes by collaborating institutions according to the institutions' own protocols. For TCRbeta analysis, collaborators shipped samples as frozen whole blood, isolated PBMCs, or DNA extracted from either of those sample types. The source is a woman aged 50 to 60 with active or convalescent COVID-19. Input material: peripheral blood. The receptor chain draws on TRBV28 and TRBJ2-2; 9 middle bases align to TRBD2. The CDR3 region: CASSRPLAGKLGAVTGELFF. The DNA is TGTGCCAGCAGTCGCCCACTAGCGGGCAAGTTAGGTGCGGTCACCGGGGAGCTGTTTTTT.